Below are 29 T cell receptor beta chains sequenced from a single sample in a study of blood T cell repertoires in COVID-19. Profiling relied on immunoSEQ multiplex PCR, and the TCRdb table lists in-frame clones only, not all of them. Among 330,000 or so clones listed, roughly 90% were seen once. Sequencing was carried out using PBMCs or T cells enriched from blood (not recorded which). The source of these receptors is a woman aged 25 to 45 who had been exposed to COVID-19.

This clone occurred a few times. The chain uses TRBV10-3 and TRBJ1-5, with 7 bases fitting TRBD1. The CDR3 contains 14 residues. The germline CDR1 and CDR2 sequences are ENHRY and SYGVKD. The trim removed 3 bases at V and 2 bases at J, leaving 1 base unmatched. The DNA of the CDR3 is TGTGCCATCAGTGAAGACAGGGGCAATCAGCCCCAGCATTTT. Amino acid sequence: CAISEDRGNQPQHF.

In its sample, this clone was seen once. This chain uses TRBV15 with TRBJ1-1, with 7 bases matching TRBD1. Germline V gene data show CDR1 as LNHNV and CDR2 as YYDKDF (reference sequence). Unmatched junction bases numbered 2, after V lost 1 base and J lost 3 bases. The length of the CDR3 is 14 residues. CDR3 in DNA: TGTGCCACCAGCAGAGGGACAGGCCACACTGAAGCTTTCTTT. Its translation: CATSRGTGHTEAFF.

About this clone itself: Germline is not matched at one junction end, which may reflect a read error. The CDR3 loop is CASSYSIMDNQLHF. The CDR3 coding sequence is TGTGCCAGCAGTTACTCGATTATGGACAATCAACTGCACTTC. This chain joins TRBV6-5 and TRBJ2-7, with a weak D call TRBD1 (5 bases). This CDR3 spans 14 amino acids. CDR1 is MNHEY and CDR2 is SVGAGI in the germline V gene.

This clone showed up just once. This sequence joins TRBV20-1 and TRBJ2-3; 9 bases match TRBD2. Germline V gene data show CDR1 as DFQATT and CDR2 as SNEGSKA (reference sequence). The ends lost 3 bases at V and 0 bases at J; junction bases unmatched: 1. The CDR3 contains 14 residues. Written as DNA, the CDR3 is TGCAGTGCTAGTACTAGCGGGAGCACAGATACGCAGTATTTT. This translates into CSASTSGSTDTQYF.

The DNA of the CDR3 is TGCGCCAGCAAACCGCGGACAGGGCCTAATGAAGCTTTCTTT. Amino acids: CASKPRTGPNEAFF. The V gene is TRBV5-1, the J gene TRBJ1-1; 8 nucleotides line up with TRBD1. CDR3 length equals 14 residues. The germline V gene has CDR1 SGHRS and CDR2 YFSETQ. J gave up 7 bases and V 6 bases, and 11 bases lay outside the gene matches.

The chain is built from TRBV5-1 and TRBJ2-1; 7 bases are shared with TRBD2. With V trimmed by 4 bases and J by 5 bases, 6 bases remained unmatched. CDR1 and CDR2 from the germline V gene are SGHRS and YFSETQ. The CDR3 consists of 14 residues. The CDR3 region has the DNA TGCGCCAGCAGCGACGGACTAGGCCACAATGAGCAGTTCTTC. Its translation is CASSDGLGHNEQFF. The full variable domain, its missing parts supplied by reference TRBV5-1 and TRBJ2-1, is KAGVTQTPRYLIKTRGQQVTLSCSPISGHRSVSWYQQTPGQGLQFLFEYFSETQRNKGNFPGRFSGRQFSNSRSEMNVSTLELGDSALYLCASSDGLGHNEQFFGPGTRLTVL.

The V call is TRBV6-5, the J call TRBJ2-5; TRBD1 matches 9 bases. The trim removed 0 bases at V and 5 bases at J, leaving 4 bases unmatched. This CDR3 comprises 15 residues. Germline CDR1 MNHEY, CDR2 SVGAGI. The CDR3 is CASSYSDRGGETQYF. In nucleotides, the CDR3 is TGTGCCAGCAGTTACTCGGACAGGGGCGGGGAGACCCAGTACTTC.

The table lists this clone with a count of one. The chain joins TRBV19 to TRBJ1-5, with 8 positions matching TRBD1. Germline assignment: CDR1 LNHDA and CDR2 SQIVND (reference sequence). The CDR3 has 16 residues. The V gene end was trimmed by 5 bases and the J gene end by 2 bases; junction bases not matched to a gene: 8. The CDR3 DNA reads as TGTGCCAGTAGTGTCCCTCAGGGGGCAGGCAATCAGCCCCAGCATTTT. This sequence encodes CASSVPQGAGNQPQHF.

The chain has TRBV7-9 and TRBJ1-2; no definite D call. The length of the CDR3 is 13 residues. The germline gives CDR1 SEHNR, CDR2 FQNEAQ (reference sequence). Deletions cut 5 bases from V and 6 bases from J, with 13 bases between. CDR3 DNA: TGTGCCAGCAGCCCTGGTGGAGCCGATGGCTACACCTTC. Translation gives CASSPGGADGYTF.

Here the CDR3 reads CASSQPGGSPLHF. CDR3 coding DNA: TGTGCCAGCAGCCAACCCGGGGGATCACCCCTCCACTTT. The chain has TRBV3-1 (or the pseudogene TRBV3-2) and TRBJ1-6, with D possibly matching TRBD1 (5 bases). V lost 2 bases, J lost 10 bases, and 9 bases lay in between. CDR1 is LGHDT and CDR2 is YNNKEL in the germline V gene (reference sequence). The CDR3 runs to 13 residues.

This sequence joins TRBV18 and TRBJ1-1; 8 bases are a match to TRBD1. Germline V lookup: CDR1 KGHSH, CDR2 LQKENI. This CDR3 has 16 residues. V lost 3 bases and J lost 5; bases outside the gene matches: 11. The CDR3 is CASSPTPDRGATEAFF. CDR3 nucleotide sequence: TGTGCCAGCTCACCCACCCCTGACAGGGGAGCAACTGAAGCTTTCTTT.

V usage is TRBV11-2 and J usage is TRBJ2-5; D is perhaps TRBD2 (5 bases). The germline CDR1 and CDR2 sequences are SGHAT and FQNNGV. Trimming removed 5 bases at V and 2 bases at J, with 15 bases between. The CDR3 sequence is 15 residues long. CDR3 DNA: TGTGCCAGCAGCCGCTGGACGGACTCACAAGAGACCCAGTACTTC. Protein: CASSRWTDSQETQYF. Together with reference TRBV11-2 and TRBJ2-5, the CDR3 gives the full variable domain: EAGVAQSPRYKIIEKRQSVAFWCNPISGHATLYWYQQILGQGPKLLIQFQNNGVVDDSQLPKDRFSAERLKGVDSTLKIQPAKLEDSAVYLCASSRWTDSQETQYFGPGTRLLVL.

This chain joins TRBV27 and TRBJ2-1, with D possibly matching TRBD2 (6 bases). The CDR3 runs 16 residues. The V gene's germline CDR1 is MNHEY and CDR2 SMNVEV (reference sequence). V gave up 0 bases and J gave up 7 bases, with 16 bases separating them. Here the CDR3 DNA reads TGTGCCAGCAGTTTATCCTCGGGGGAGGTGCAGAATGAGCAGTTCTTC. Its translation is CASSLSSGEVQNEQFF.

The CDR3: CASSLRSLAGVPDTQYF. The CDR3 DNA sequence: TGTGCCAGCAGCTTACGATCCCTAGCGGGAGTACCAGATACGCAGTATTTT. This chain uses TRBV7-3 with TRBJ2-3; 10 bases agree with TRBD2. This CDR3 spans 17 amino acids. Germline V gene lookup returns CDR1 SGHTA and CDR2 FQGTGA. Unmatched junction bases numbered 9, after V lost 2 bases and J lost 4 bases.

The chain uses TRBV28 and TRBJ1-2; D ambiguous. This CDR3 contains 11 residues. Trimming shortened V by 7 bases and J by 3 bases, and 6 bases separated the two germline ends. Per the germline V gene, CDR1 is MDHEN and CDR2 is SYDVKM. The CDR3 sequence: CASTSDYGYTF. CDR3 nucleotides: TGTGCCAGCACCTCCGACTATGGCTACACCTTC.

The rearrangement links TRBV5-5 to TRBJ1-3; 7 bases fit TRBD1. CDR1 and CDR2 from the germline V gene are SGHKS and YYEKEE (reference sequence). Trimming took 4 bases from V and 0 from J; bases not matched to a gene: 4. This CDR3 spans 15 amino acids. CDR3 bases: TGTGCCAGCAGCGCAGGGGACAGCTCTGGAAACACCATATATTTT. It is translated as CASSAGDSSGNTIYF.

The V and J genes are TRBV27 and TRBJ2-7; TRBD1 might be the D (5 bases). Trimming pared 0 bases from V and 7 bases from J, leaving 13 bases between. The length of the CDR3 is 14 residues. Germline V lookup: CDR1 MNHEY, CDR2 SMNVEV (reference sequence). Here the CDR3 reads CASSLSRRAGEQYF. CDR3 DNA: TGTGCCAGCAGTTTATCGCGGCGCGCAGGGGAGCAGTACTTC.

The chain is built from TRBV27 and TRBJ1-4; 9 bases align to TRBD1. The junction had 3 bases not matched to a gene; V was cut back by 6 bases and J by 7 bases. Germline V gene sequence: CDR1 MNHEY, CDR2 SMNVEV (reference sequence). The CDR3 is 13 residues long. The CDR3 here is CASRVTGGEKLFF. CDR3 sequence (DNA): TGTGCCAGCAGAGTGACAGGGGGTGAAAAACTGTTTTTT.

V is TRBV24-1 and J is TRBJ2-5; TRBD1 aligns across 11 bases. CDR3 length: 15 amino acids. The germline gives CDR1 KGHDR, CDR2 SFDVKD. The V gene end was trimmed by 9 bases and the J gene end by 1 base; junction bases not matched to a gene: 6. CDR3 residues: CATPGTGGLQETQYF. Here the CDR3 DNA reads TGTGCCACCCCCGGGACAGGGGGACTCCAAGAGACCCAGTACTTC.

The rearrangement joins TRBV28 to TRBJ2-1, with D perhaps matching TRBD2 (6 bases). Deletions cut 5 bases from V and 7 bases from J, with 30 bases between. Germline V gene data show CDR1 as MDHEN and CDR2 as SYDVKM. The CDR3 spans 19 residues. CDR3 loop: CASSLYQGSGRITGNEQFF. In DNA form, the CDR3 reads TGTGCCAGCAGTCTCTATCAGGGTAGCGGCCGGATTACGGGGAATGAGCAGTTCTTC.

V is TRBV5-1 and J is TRBJ2-3; no definite D call. V was pared by 0 bases and J by 1 base, with 6 bases between. Per germline, CDR1 SGHRS and CDR2 YFSETQ. CDR3 length: 14 residues. Here the CDR3 reads CASSLGVGTDTQYF. The CDR3 coding sequence is TGCGCCAGCAGCTTGGGAGTCGGCACAGATACGCAGTATTTT.

The CDR3 DNA follows: TGTGCCAGCAGCCTACAGGGGGCGGGTGAGCAGTACTTC. Translating it yields CASSLQGAGEQYF. The V gene is TRBV7-3, the J gene TRBJ2-7, with 9 bases lining up with TRBD1. CDR1 is SGHTA and CDR2 is FQGTGA in the germline V gene. Trimming cost V 5 bases and J 7 bases; bases outside gene matches: 6. This CDR3 is built from 13 residues. The whole variable domain, filled in from reference TRBV7-3 and TRBJ2-7, reads GAGVSQTPSNKVTEKGKYVELRCDPISGHTALYWYRQSLGQGPEFLIYFQGTGAADDSGLPNDRFFAVRPEGSVSTLKIQRTERGDSAVYLCASSLQGAGEQYFGPGTRLTVT.

The gene calls are TRBV19 and TRBJ2-3; TRBD2 is a possible D gene (7 bases). There are 15 residues in the CDR3. V gave up 7 bases and J gave up 1 base, with 15 bases separating them. CDR1 and CDR2 from the germline V gene are LNHDA and SQIVND (reference sequence). CDR3 sequence: CASTSRGGRTDTQYF. DNA for the CDR3: TGTGCCAGTACCTCGAGGGGGGGGCGCACAGATACGCAGTATTTT.

The chain links TRBV19 to TRBJ2-5, with 7 bases lining up with TRBD2. The CDR3 totals 13 residues. Germline CDR1 is LNHDA and CDR2 is SQIVND (reference sequence). V trimming: 2 bases; J trimming: 5 bases; junction bases outside the gene matches: 2. The CDR3 reads CASSIRGGETQYF. The CDR3 nucleotides read TGTGCCAGTAGTATACGGGGAGGGGAGACCCAGTACTTC.

The rearrangement joins TRBV18 to TRBJ1-2; D unresolved. Between the trimmed V and J ends, which lost 0 bases and 8 bases, there was a span of 19 bases. CDR3 length: 16 residues. Germline assignment: CDR1 KGHSH and CDR2 LQKENI. The chain's CDR3 is CASSPPRSGSNQGYTF. The CDR3 DNA reads as TGTGCCAGCTCACCACCACGCAGCGGAAGTAACCAGGGCTACACCTTC.

The gene calls are TRBV6-5 and TRBJ2-7; tentative D call: TRBD1 (6 bases). CDR1 is MNHEY and CDR2 is SVGAGI in the germline V gene. V shed 4 bases and J shed 3 bases, with 19 bases lying between them. This CDR3 region has 16 residues. The CDR3 spells CASSSTGSFPHYEQYF. The CDR3 DNA reads as TGTGCCAGCAGTTCCACAGGGTCCTTCCCCCACTACGAGCAGTACTTC.

The chain combines TRBV4-1 with TRBJ2-7, with D maybe TRBD2 (6 bases). Germline CDR1 MGHRA, CDR2 YSYEKL. V shed 5 bases and J shed 2 bases, with 10 bases lying between them. The CDR3 sequence is 13 residues long. The CDR3 coding sequence is TGCGCCAGCAGCTACGGAGGGGCCTACGAGCAGTACTTC. It codes for CASSYGGAYEQYF.

V gene TRBV2 combines with J gene TRBJ2-3; 7 bases fit TRBD1. Trimming removed 4 bases from V and 0 bases from J; junction bases left unmatched: 7. CDR3 size: 16 residues. Germline CDR1 and CDR2: SNHLY and FYNNEI. DNA of the CDR3: TGTGCCAGCAGTGCAGGGACAGCTTCTAGCACAGATACGCAGTATTTT. Amino acids: CASSAGTASSTDTQYF. Supplemented by reference TRBV2 and TRBJ2-3, the full variable domain reads EPEVTQTPSHQVTQMGQEVILRCVPISNHLYFYWYRQILGQKVEFLVSFYNNEISEKSEIFDDQFSVERPDGSNFTLKIRSTKLEDSAMYFCASSAGTASSTDTQYFGPGTRLTVL.

This chain connects TRBV6-5 to TRBJ2-2, with 10 bases identical to TRBD2. V shed 6 bases, J shed 6 bases, and the junction held 7 bases outside the gene matches. This CDR3 has 15 amino acids. From germline, CDR1 is MNHEY and CDR2 SVGAGI. The CDR3 sequence: CASRLLAGTAGELFF. CDR3 bases: TGTGCCAGCAGGCTACTAGCGGGAACCGCCGGGGAGCTGTTTTTT.